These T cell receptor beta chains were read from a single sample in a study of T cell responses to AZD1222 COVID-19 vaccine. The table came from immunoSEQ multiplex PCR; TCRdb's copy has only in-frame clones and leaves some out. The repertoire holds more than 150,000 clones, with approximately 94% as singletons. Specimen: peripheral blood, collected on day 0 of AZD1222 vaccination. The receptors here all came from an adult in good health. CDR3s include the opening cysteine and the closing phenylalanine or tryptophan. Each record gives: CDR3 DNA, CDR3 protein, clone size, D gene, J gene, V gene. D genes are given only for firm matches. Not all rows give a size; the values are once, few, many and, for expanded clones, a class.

TGTGCCTGGATGGAGGGGCTAAACACCATATATTTT CAWMEGLNTIYF - - TRBJ1-3 TRBV30
TGCAGTGGAGGTCGGGGGGAGGAGACCCAGTACTTC CSGGRGEETQYF - TRBD2 TRBJ2-5 TRBV29-1
TGCGCCAGCAGCCCCTGGGGGGGGAACACTGAAGCTTTCTTT CASSPWGGNTEAFF - - TRBJ1-1 TRBV5-1
TGCGCCAGCAAGGTGCGGGCCAATGAGCAGTTCTTC CASKVRANEQFF - - TRBJ2-1 TRBV5-1
TGTGCCAGCACCCTCCCAGGGTCTAGCGGGAGCGGTGAGCAGTTCTTC CASTLPGSSGSGEQFF - TRBD2 TRBJ2-1 TRBV2
TGTGCCAGCAGCTTAGCCCGGACAGGGGGCCTGGGAAACACCATATATTTT CASSLARTGGLGNTIYF - TRBD1 TRBJ1-3 TRBV7-8
TGCAGTGCTCGGGCCCCCCCCCTCCACTTT CSARAPPLHF - - TRBJ1-6 TRBV20-1
TGCGCCAGCAGCCAAGAAGTGGATTTCTATGGCTACACCTTC CASSQEVDFYGYTF once - TRBJ1-2 TRBV4-1
TGTGCCAGTAGTCGGGACAGAAAATACGAGCAGTACTTC CASSRDRKYEQYF - TRBD1 TRBJ2-7 TRBV19
TGTGCCAGCAGACGGGACAAATCCTACGAGCAGTACTTC CASRRDKSYEQYF - - TRBJ2-7 TRBV27
TGTGCCAGCACCCTGGCAAATAATTCACCCCTCCACTTT CASTLANNSPLHF - - TRBJ1-6 TRBV6-5
TGTGCCAGCAACGCGAACACTGAAGCTTTCTTT CASNANTEAFF - - TRBJ1-1 TRBV28
TGTGCCAGCAGCGTAACCCAGGGTGCGGGCACTGAAGCTTTCTTT CASSVTQGAGTEAFF - - TRBJ1-1 TRBV7-3
TGTGCCAGCAGCTTGGGTTGGGCTGAAAAACTGTTTTTT CASSLGWAEKLFF - - TRBJ1-4 TRBV7-2
TGTGCCAGCAGCAACCGACAGTCGGGATATTATAATTCACCCCTCCACTTT CASSNRQSGYYNSPLHF - - TRBJ1-6 TRBV28
TGTGCCACCAGTGATTTTCTACTTAGTAGTTACGAGCAGTACTTC CATSDFLLSSYEQYF - - TRBJ2-7 TRBV24-1
TGTGCCAGCAGAAAGGCAGGTGACACTGAAGCTTTCTTT CASRKAGDTEAFF - - TRBJ1-1 TRBV11-2
TGTGCCAGCAGTTTCCAGGGGTCTGGGAGTTCACCCCTCCACTTT CASSFQGSGSSPLHF - - TRBJ1-6 TRBV28
TGTGCCAGCAGCGTGGGACCGGGACACAACTACAATGAGCAGTTCTTC CASSVGPGHNYNEQFF - - TRBJ2-1 TRBV9
TGTGCCAGCAGTGAACAGGGGCGGGCAACTAATGAAAAACTGTTTTTT CASSEQGRATNEKLFF - - TRBJ1-4 TRBV6-1
TGCGCCAGTTCCAGGTTCCGGGCCACTGAAGCTTTCTTT CASSRFRATEAFF - - TRBJ1-1 TRBV10-1
TGTGCCAGCAGTCTATCTGGGACCGGTACACTGTTTTTT CASSLSGTGTLFF - - TRBJ1-4 TRBV28
TGCGCCAGCAGTGAGTCGAAGAGGGCTCCCGGACTAATTTACAATGAGCAGTTCTTC CASSESKRAPGLIYNEQFF - - TRBJ2-1 TRBV10-2
TGTGCCAGCAGTGAAGAGAGGGGTGGAGGTGTTGCTAACTATGGCTACACCTTC CASSEERGGGVANYGYTF - - TRBJ1-2 TRBV6-1
TGTGCCATCCGGCACGACTCGAACACCGGGGAGCTGTTTTTT CAIRHDSNTGELFF - - TRBJ2-2 TRBV10-3
TGTGCCTGCACTCCGGGGGGGCGCACTGAAGCTTTCTTT CACTPGGRTEAFF - - TRBJ1-1 TRBV12-3/TRBV12-4
TGTGCCAGCAGTACACTATCAGATACGCAGTATTTT CASSTLSDTQYF - - TRBJ2-3 TRBV6-5
TGTGCCAGCTCACCACCGACAACCCTGATGAGTGGAAACACCATATATTTT CASSPPTTLMSGNTIYF - - TRBJ1-3 TRBV18
TGTGCCAGCAGTCCCGGTGGGGGACCGAACACTGAAGCTTTCTTT CASSPGGGPNTEAFF - - TRBJ1-1 TRBV28
TGTGCCAGCAGGTTAGCGGCCGGGGGGTACGAGCAGTACTTC CASRLAAGGYEQYF - TRBD2 TRBJ2-7 TRBV28
TGTGCCAGCAGTTTAGGGGGCGTGAGCACAGATACGCAGTATTTT CASSLGGVSTDTQYF - - TRBJ2-3 TRBV28